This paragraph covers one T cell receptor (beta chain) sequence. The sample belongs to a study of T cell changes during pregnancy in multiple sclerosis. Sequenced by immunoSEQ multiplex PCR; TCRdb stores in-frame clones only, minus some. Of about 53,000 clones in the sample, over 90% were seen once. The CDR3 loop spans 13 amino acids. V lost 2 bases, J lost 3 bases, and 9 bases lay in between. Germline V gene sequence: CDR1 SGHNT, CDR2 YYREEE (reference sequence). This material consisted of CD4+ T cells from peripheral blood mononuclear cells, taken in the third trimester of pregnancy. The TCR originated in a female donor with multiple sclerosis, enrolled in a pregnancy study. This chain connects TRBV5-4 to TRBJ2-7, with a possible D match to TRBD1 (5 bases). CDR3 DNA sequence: TGTGCCAGCAGCTTCCCGGACAACTACGAGCAGTACTTC. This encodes CASSFPDNYEQYF. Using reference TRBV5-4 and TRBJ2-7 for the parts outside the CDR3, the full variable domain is ETGVTQSPTHLIKTRGQQVTLRCSSQSGHNTVSWYQQALGQGPQFIFQYYREEENGRGNFPPRFSGLQFPNYSSELNVNALELDDSALYLCASSFPDNYEQYFGPGTRLTVT.